The 8 T cell receptor beta chains below all came from one sample that was sequenced in a study of T cells after posttransplantation cyclophosphamide. The method was immunoSEQ multiplex PCR; TCRdb's version includes in-frame clones alone and lacks a portion of them. Among fewer than 55,000 clones, approximately 94% were seen once, and the ten largest hold approximately 2.8%. Sequenced input: PBMCs. The receptors were sampled from a woman in her thirties in good health and a related stem cell transplant donor.

This clone has only one observation. The rearrangement joins TRBV7-8 to TRBJ2-1, with 10 bases matching TRBD2. The germline gives CDR1 SGHVS, CDR2 FQNEAQ. This CDR3 has 14 residues. The V segment lost 6 bases and the J segment 9 bases; nucleotides outside the gene matches: 8. The CDR3 region is CASRKRGGYSEQFF. As DNA, the CDR3 is TGTGCCAGCAGAAAGCGGGGGGGTTATAGTGAGCAGTTCTTC.

The chain carries TRBV27 and TRBJ2-7, with TRBD2 matching over 7 bases. The trim removed 3 bases at V and 6 bases at J, leaving 11 bases unmatched. Germline V lookup: CDR1 MNHEY, CDR2 SMNVEV (reference sequence). This CDR3 region has 15 residues. This CDR3 is CASSFGGTPGGEQYF. CDR3 nucleotide sequence: TGTGCCAGCAGTTTCGGGGGGACGCCTGGGGGCGAGCAGTACTTC.

The chain employs TRBV6-6 and TRBJ1-4; 7 bases map to TRBD1. The CDR3 is 15 residues long. CDR1 and CDR2 (germline): MNHNY, SVGAGI (reference sequence). With V trimmed by 6 bases and J by 6 bases, 10 bases remained unmatched. CDR3 DNA sequence: TGTGCCAGCAGCCGGAAGGGACAGACGGATGAAAAACTGTTTTTT. This encodes CASSRKGQTDEKLFF.

The chain couples TRBV9 to TRBJ2-1; tentatively, D is TRBD2 (7 bases). V lost 0 bases to trimming and J lost 4 bases, with 11 bases between them. Germline loops: CDR1 SGDLS, CDR2 YYNGEE. The CDR3 consists of 15 residues. CDR3 amino acids: CASSVEGGPYNEQFF. CDR3 bases: TGTGCCAGCAGCGTAGAGGGGGGGCCTTACAATGAGCAGTTCTTC.

The chain links TRBV2 to TRBJ1-2; 8 bases align to TRBD1. CDR1 is SNHLY, CDR2 FYNNEI, per germline. V dropped 4 bases and J dropped 13; count of bases not matched to a gene: 5. The CDR3 has 11 amino acids. Here the CDR3 DNA reads TGTGCCAGCAGTGTTCAGGGGGCCCCCACCTTC. Encoded protein: CASSVQGAPTF.

The chain recombines TRBV19 with TRBJ2-7; D remains unclear. The V end was cut by 8 bases, the J end by 0 bases, with 14 bases between. The CDR3 extends over 14 amino acids. Germline assignment: CDR1 LNHDA and CDR2 SQIVND (reference sequence). In nucleotides, the CDR3 is TGTGCCAGTCGTAGAGTGTCAAGCTCCTACGAGCAGTACTTC. It specifies CASRRVSSSYEQYF.

The rearrangement links TRBV27 to TRBJ1-6; D is perhaps TRBD1 (5 bases). Trimming stripped 6 bases from V and 0 bases from J, with 12 bases between. The germline V gene has CDR1 MNHEY and CDR2 SMNVEV (reference sequence). The CDR3 is made up of 16 amino acids. In DNA, the CDR3 is TGTGCCAGCAGCGGGTGGACAAGCTCCTATAATTCACCCCTCCACTTT. Translating it yields CASSGWTSSYNSPLHF.

J is TRBJ2-3 and V is TRBV10-3, with D unclear. The CDR3 covers 12 residues. The V end lost 10 bases, the J end lost 2 bases, and 10 bases lay between the germline ends. Germline CDR1 reads ENHRY; CDR2 reads SYGVKD. The CDR3 DNA reads TGTGCCACCATGGCGGTCACAGATACGCAGTATTTT. It yields the protein CATMAVTDTQYF.